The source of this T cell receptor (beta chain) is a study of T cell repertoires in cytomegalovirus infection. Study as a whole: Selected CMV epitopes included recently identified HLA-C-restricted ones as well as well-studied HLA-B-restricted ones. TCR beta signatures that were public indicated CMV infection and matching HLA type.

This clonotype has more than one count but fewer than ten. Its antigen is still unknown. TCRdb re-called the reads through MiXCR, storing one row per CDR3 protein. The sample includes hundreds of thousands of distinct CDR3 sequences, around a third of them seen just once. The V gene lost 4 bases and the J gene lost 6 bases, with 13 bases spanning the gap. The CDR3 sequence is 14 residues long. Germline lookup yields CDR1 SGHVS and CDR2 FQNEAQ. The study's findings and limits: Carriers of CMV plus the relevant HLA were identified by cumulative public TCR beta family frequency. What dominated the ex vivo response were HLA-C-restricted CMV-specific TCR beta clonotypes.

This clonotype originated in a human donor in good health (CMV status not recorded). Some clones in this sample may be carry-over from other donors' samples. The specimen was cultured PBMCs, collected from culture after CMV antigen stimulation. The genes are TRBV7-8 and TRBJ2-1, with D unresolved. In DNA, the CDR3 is TGTGCCAGCAGCTCCCGATCCCTTTTCAATGAGCAGTTCTTC. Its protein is CASSSRSLFNEQFF.